This T cell receptor (beta chain) is drawn from a study of cytotoxic CD8 clonotypes in ibrutinib-treated CLL. Study in general: Once patients had received a median about eleven months of treatment, range 6 to 36, response samples were obtained.

This table comes from immunoSEQ multiplex PCR, and its TCRdb copy is limited to in-frame clones, with some not included. This repertoire shows some 98,000 clones, around 80% found once; its top ten account for approximately 30%. Findings of the study overall: In comparison with age-matched healthy donors, baseline clonality was higher and tracked circulating CD8+ T-cell counts.

The CDR3 spans 16 residues. J gave up 5 bases and V 3 bases, and 9 bases lay outside the gene matches. Germline values: CDR1 SGHTS, CDR2 YDEGEE. On this clone itself: Its antigen is not identified.

This chain connects TRBV5-8 to TRBJ2-5; 11 nucleotides line up with TRBD2. This TCR came from a human donor with chronic lymphocytic leukemia. The material was PBMCs, obtained after 12 months of ibrutinib treatment. The CDR3 DNA follows: TGTGCCAGCAGCTCCCCCTTAGCGGGGGGGGCCGAGACCCAGTACTTC. Translated: CASSSPLAGGAETQYF.